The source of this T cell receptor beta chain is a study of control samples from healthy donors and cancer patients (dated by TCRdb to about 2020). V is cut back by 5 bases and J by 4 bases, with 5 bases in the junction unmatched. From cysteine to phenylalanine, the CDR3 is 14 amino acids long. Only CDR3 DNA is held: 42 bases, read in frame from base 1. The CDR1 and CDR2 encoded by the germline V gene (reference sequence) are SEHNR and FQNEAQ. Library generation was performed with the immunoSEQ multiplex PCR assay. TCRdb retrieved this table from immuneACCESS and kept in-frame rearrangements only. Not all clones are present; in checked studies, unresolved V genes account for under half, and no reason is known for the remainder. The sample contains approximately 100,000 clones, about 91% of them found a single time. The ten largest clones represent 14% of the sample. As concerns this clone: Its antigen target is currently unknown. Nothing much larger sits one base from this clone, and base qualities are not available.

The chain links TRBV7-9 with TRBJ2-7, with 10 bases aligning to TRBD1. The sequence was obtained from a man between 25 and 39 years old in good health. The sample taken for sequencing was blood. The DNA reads TGTGCCAGCAGCGAGACAGGGGGCGGGTACGAGCAGTACTTC. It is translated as CASSETGGGYEQYF.